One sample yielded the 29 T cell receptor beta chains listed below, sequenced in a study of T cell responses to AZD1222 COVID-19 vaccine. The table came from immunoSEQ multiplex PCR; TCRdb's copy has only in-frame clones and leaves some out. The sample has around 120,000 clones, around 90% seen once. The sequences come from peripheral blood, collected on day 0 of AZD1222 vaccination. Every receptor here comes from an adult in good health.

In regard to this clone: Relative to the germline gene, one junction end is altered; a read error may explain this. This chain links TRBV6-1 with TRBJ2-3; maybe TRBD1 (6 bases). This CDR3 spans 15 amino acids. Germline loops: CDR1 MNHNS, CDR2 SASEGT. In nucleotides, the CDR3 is TGTGCCAGCAGGGAAGGGGGAAGAAGACCAGATACGCAGTATTTT. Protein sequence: CASREGGRRPDTQYF.

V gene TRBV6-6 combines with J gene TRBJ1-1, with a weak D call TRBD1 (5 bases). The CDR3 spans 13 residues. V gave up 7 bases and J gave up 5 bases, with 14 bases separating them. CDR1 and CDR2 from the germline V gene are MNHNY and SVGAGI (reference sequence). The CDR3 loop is CASTGVGGTEAFF. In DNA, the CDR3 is TGTGCCAGCACCGGCGTGGGGGGAACTGAAGCTTTCTTT.

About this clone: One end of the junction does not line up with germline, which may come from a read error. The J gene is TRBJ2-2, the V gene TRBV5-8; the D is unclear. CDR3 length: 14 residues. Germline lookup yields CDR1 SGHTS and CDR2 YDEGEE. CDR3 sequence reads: CASSLRRNSGELFF. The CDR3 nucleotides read TGTGCCAGCAGCTTAAGGCGGAACTCCGGGGAGCTGTTTTTT.

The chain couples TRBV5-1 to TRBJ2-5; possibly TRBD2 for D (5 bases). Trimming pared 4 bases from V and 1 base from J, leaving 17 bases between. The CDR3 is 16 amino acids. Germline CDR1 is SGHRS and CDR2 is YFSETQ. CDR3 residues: CASSPGGPRAQETQYF. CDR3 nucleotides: TGCGCCAGCAGCCCAGGAGGACCGAGGGCCCAAGAGACCCAGTACTTC.

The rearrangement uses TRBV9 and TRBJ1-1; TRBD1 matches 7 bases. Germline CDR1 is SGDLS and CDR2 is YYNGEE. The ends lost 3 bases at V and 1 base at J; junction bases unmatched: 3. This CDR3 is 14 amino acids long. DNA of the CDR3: TGTGCCAGCAGCGCACGACAGGGGAACACTGAAGCTTTCTTT. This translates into CASSARQGNTEAFF.

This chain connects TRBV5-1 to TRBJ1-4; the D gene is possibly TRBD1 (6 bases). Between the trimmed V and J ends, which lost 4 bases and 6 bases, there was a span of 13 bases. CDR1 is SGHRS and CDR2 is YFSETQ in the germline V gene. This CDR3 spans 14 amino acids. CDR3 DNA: TGCGCCAGCAGCCAAGGACAGTTGGATGAAAAACTGTTTTTT. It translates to CASSQGQLDEKLFF.

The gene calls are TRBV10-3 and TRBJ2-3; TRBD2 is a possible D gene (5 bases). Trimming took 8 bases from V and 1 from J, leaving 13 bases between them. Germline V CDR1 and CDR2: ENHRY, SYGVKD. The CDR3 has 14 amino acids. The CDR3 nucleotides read TGTGCCATCGGGAGCGGCCCGGGCACAGATACGCAGTATTTT. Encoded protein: CAIGSGPGTDTQYF.

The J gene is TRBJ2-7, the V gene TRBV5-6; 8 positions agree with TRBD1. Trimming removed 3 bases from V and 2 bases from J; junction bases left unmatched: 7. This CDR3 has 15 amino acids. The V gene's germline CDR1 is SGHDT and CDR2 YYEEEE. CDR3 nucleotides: TGTGCCAGCAGCTCCCCGGGACAGGACCCCTACGAGCAGTACTTC. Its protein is CASSSPGQDPYEQYF.

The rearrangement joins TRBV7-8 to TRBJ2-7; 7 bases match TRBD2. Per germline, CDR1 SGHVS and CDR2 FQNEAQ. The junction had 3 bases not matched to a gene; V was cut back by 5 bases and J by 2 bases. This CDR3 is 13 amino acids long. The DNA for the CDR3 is TGTGCCAGCAGCCCCGGGGGGACCTACGAGCAGTACTTC. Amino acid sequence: CASSPGGTYEQYF.

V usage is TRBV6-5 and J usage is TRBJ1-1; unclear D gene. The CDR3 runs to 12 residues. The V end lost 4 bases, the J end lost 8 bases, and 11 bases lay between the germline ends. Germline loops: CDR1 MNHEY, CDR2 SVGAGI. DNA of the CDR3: TGTGCCAGCAGTTCACATATTAGGGAAGCTTTCTTT. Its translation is CASSSHIREAFF.

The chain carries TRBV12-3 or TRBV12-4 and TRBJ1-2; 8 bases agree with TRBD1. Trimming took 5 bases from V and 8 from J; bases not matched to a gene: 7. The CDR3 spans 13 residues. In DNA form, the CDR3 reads TGTGCCAGCAGTCCGGACAGGGTCGGCGGCTACACCTTC. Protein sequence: CASSPDRVGGYTF.

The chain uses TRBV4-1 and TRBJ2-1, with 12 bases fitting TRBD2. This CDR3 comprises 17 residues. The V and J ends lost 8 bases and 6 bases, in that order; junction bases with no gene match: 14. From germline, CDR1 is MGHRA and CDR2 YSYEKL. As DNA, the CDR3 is TGCGCCAGCGGACCTAGCGGGGGGGCCCTCTATAGCAATGAGCAGTTCTTC. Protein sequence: CASGPSGGALYSNEQFF.

DNA for the CDR3: TGTGCCAGCAGTGTCCAAGGACAGGGCCCTTTGTGGGGCTACACCTTC. Translated, it gives CASSVQGQGPLWGYTF. V and J are TRBV6-1 and TRBJ1-2; 8 nucleotides align to TRBD1. Per the germline V gene, CDR1 is MNHNS and CDR2 is SASEGT. V was pared by 4 bases and J by 8 bases, with 15 bases of the junction left unmatched. The CDR3 consists of 16 residues.

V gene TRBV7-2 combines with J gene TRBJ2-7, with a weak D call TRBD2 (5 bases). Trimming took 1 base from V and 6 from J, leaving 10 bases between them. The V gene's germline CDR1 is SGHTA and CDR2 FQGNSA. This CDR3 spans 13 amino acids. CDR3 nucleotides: TGTGCCAGCAGCTTAGGGACTCACCTCGAGCAGTACTTC. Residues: CASSLGTHLEQYF. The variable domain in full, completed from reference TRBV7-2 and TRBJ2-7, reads GAGVSQSPSNKVTEKGKDVELRCDPISGHTALYWYRQSLGQGLEFLIYFQGNSAPDKSGLPSDRFSAERTGGSVSTLTIQRTQQEDSAVYLCASSLGTHLEQYFGPGTRLTVT.

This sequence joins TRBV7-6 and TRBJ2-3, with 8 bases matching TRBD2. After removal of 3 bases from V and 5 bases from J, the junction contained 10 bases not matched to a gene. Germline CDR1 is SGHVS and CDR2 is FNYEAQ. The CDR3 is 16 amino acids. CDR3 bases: TGTGCCAGCAGCTTCGACAAGCGGGGGTGGGGAGATACGCAGTATTTT. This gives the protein CASSFDKRGWGDTQYF.

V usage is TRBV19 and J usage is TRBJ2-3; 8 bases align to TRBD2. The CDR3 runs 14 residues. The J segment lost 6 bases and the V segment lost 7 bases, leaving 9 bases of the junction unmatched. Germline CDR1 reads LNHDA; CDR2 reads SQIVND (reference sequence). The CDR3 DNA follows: TGTGCCAGTACAACCGGGGGGGCTTGGGATACGCAGTATTTT. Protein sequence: CASTTGGAWDTQYF.

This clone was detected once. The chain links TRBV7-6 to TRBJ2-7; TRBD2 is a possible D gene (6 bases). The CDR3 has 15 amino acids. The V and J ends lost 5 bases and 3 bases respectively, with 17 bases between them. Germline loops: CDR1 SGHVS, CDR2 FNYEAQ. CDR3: CASSPALRGVYEQYF. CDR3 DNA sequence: TGTGCCAGCAGCCCGGCTCTGCGGGGTGTCTACGAGCAGTACTTC.

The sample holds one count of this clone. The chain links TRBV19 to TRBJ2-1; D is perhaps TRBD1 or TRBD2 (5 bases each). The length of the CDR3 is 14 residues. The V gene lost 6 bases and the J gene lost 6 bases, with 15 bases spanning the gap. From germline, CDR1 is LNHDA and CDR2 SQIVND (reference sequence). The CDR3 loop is CASRPGAGSNEQFF. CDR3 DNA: TGTGCCAGTAGGCCCGGGGCAGGTTCCAATGAGCAGTTCTTC.

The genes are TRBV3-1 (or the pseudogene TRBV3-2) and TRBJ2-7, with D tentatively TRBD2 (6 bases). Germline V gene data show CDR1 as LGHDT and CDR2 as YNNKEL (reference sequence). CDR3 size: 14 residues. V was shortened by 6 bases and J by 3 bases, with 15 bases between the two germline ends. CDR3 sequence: CASRSGGSIYEQYF. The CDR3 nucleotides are TGTGCCAGCAGGTCTGGGGGGAGTATCTACGAGCAGTACTTC.

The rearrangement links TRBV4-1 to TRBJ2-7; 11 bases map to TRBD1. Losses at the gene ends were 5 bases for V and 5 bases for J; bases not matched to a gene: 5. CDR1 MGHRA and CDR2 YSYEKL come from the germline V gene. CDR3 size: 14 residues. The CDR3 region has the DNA TGCGCCAGCAGCTTCGGGACAGGGGGGGACGAGCAGTACTTC. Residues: CASSFGTGGDEQYF.

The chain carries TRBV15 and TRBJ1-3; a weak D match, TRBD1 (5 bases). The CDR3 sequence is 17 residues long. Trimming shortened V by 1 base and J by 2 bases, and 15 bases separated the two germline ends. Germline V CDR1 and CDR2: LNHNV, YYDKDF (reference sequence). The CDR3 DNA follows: TGTGCCACCAGCAGAGCGGCCCGCCAGGGTACTGGAAACACCATATATTTT. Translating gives CATSRAARQGTGNTIYF.

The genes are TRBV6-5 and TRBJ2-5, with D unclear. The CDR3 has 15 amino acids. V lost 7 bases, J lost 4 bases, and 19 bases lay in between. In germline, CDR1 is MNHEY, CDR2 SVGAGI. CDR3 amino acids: CASTGFTTSIETQYF. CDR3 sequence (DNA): TGTGCCAGCACCGGCTTCACTACGTCTATAGAGACCCAGTACTTC.

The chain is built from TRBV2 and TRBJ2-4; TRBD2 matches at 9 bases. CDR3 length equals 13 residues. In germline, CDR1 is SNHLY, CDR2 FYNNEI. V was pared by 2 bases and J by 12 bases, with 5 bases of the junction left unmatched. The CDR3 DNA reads TGTGCCAGCAGTGAATCTAGCGGGGCGGCTCAGTACTTC. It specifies CASSESSGAAQYF.

In DNA form, the CDR3 reads TGTGCCAGCAGTTACTCGATTACAGTTGAAGCTTTCTTT. Its protein is CASSYSITVEAFF. The chain links TRBV6-5 to TRBJ1-1; D call uncertain. CDR3 size: 13 residues. Germline assignment: CDR1 MNHEY and CDR2 SVGAGI. The V and J ends lost 0 bases and 7 bases respectively, with 9 bases between them.

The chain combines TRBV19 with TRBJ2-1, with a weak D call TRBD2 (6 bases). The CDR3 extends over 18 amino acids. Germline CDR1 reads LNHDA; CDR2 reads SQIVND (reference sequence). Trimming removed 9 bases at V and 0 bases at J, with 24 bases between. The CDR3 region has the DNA TGTGCCAGCCAATCTCTCCCGGGACTCCCGAGCTCCTACAATGAGCAGTTCTTC. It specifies CASQSLPGLPSSYNEQFF.

CDR3 nucleotide sequence: TGTGCCAGCAGCTCGGGCCACCCACGGGTGCCCCAGCATTTT. Encoded protein: CASSSGHPRVPQHF. The chain links TRBV5-8 to TRBJ1-5; D not resolved. CDR3 length: 14 residues. Between the trimmed V and J ends, which lost 3 bases and 9 bases, there was a span of 16 bases. The V gene's germline CDR1 is SGHTS and CDR2 YDEGEE.

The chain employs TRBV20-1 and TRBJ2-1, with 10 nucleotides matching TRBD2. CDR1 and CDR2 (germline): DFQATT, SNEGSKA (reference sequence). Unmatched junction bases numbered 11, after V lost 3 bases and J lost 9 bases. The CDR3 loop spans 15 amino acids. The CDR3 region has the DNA TGCAGTGCTAGTCATCCCGAGCGGGGGGGCGGTGAGCAGTTCTTC. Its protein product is CSASHPERGGGEQFF.

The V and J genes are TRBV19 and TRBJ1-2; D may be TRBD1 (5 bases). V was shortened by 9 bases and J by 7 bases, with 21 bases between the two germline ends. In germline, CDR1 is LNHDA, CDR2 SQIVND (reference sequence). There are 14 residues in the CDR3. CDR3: CASSDGWGGGGYTF. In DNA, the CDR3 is TGTGCCAGCTCTGACGGTTGGGGGGGAGGTGGCTACACCTTC.

DNA of the CDR3: TGTGCCAGCAGCCAAGACAGCACCTATGGCTACACCTTC. Translating it yields CASSQDSTYGYTF. The V call is TRBV3-1 (or the pseudogene TRBV3-2), the J call TRBJ1-2; D gene uncertain. CDR3 length: 13 amino acids. Germline CDR1 reads LGHDT; CDR2 reads YNNKEL (reference sequence). V was cut by 0 bases and J by 4 bases, with 6 bases left in between.